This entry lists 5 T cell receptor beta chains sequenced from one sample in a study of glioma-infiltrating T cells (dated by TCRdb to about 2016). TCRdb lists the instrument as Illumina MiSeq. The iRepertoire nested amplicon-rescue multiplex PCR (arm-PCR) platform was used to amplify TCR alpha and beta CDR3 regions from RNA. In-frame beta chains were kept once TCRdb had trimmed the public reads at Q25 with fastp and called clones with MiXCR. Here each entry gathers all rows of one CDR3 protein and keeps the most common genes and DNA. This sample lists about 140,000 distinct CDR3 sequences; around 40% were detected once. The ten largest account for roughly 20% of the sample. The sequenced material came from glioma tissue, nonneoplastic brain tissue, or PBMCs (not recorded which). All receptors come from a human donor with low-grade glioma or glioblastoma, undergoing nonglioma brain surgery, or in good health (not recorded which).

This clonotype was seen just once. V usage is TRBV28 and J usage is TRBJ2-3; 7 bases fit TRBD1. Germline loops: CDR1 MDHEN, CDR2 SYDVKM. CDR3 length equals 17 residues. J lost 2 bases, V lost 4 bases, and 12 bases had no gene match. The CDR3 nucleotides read TGTGCCAGCAGTTCGGCCCAGCCTCAGGGGGACACAGATACGCAGTATTTT. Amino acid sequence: CASSSAQPQGDTDTQYF.

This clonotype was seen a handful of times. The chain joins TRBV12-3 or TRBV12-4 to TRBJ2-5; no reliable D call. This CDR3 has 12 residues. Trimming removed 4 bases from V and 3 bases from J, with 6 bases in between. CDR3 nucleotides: TGTGCCAGCAGTTCTTCCAAAGAGACCCAGTACTTC. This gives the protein CASSSSKETQYF.

The CDR3 protein is CASSFDWGRSPGTQYF. The CDR3 nucleotides read TGTGCCAGCAGCTTTGACTGGGGGCGATCTCCCGGTACGCAGTATTTT. The rearrangement uses TRBV7-2 and TRBJ2-3; a possible D gene is TRBD1 (6 bases). The CDR3 runs to 16 residues. Germline V gene data show CDR1 as SGHTA and CDR2 as FQGNSA. The V and J ends lost 3 bases and 8 bases respectively, with 21 bases between them.

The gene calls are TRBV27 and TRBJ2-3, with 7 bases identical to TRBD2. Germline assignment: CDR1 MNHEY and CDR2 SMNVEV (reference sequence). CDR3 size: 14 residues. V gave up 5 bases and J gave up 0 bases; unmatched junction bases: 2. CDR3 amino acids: CASSTGRSTDTQYF. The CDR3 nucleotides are TGTGCCAGCAGTACCGGGAGGAGCACAGATACGCAGTATTTT.

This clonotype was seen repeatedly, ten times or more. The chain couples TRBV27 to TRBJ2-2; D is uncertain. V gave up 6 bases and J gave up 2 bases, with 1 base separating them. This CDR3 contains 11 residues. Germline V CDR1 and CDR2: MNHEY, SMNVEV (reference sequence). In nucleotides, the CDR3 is TGTGCCAGCAGAAACACCGGGGAGCTGTTTTTT. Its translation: CASRNTGELFF.